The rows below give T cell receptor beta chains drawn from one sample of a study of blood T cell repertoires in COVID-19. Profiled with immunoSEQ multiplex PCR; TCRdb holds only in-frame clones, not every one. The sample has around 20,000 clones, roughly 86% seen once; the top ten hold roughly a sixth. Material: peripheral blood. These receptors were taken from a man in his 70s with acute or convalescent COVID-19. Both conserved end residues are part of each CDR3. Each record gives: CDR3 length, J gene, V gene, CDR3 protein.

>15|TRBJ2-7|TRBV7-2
CASRDRTGRSYEQYF
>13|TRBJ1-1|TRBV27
CASGYRENTEAFF
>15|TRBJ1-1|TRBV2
CASSVDRGGVAEAFF
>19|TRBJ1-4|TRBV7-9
CASSPTPNDLNSFPEKLFF
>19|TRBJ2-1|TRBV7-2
CASRHPGTGGPSSYNEQFF
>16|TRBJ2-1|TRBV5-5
CASSAISGTNYNEQFF
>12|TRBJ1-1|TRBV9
CASSGQGTEAFF
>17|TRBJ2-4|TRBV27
CASSFSPGARGLSIQYF
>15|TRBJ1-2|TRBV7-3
CASSEGQGDGYGYTF
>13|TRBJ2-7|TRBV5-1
CASSLGQVSEQYF
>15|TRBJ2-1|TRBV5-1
CASSSGLAGVNEQFF
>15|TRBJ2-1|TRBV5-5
CASSLTGLLNNEQFF
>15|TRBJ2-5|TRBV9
CASSGGGGPQETQYF
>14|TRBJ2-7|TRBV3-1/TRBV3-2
CASSQSAGKYEQYF
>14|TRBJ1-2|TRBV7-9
CASSLSAGDGGYTF
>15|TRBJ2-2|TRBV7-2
CASRPQGFGTGELFF
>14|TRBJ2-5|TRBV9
CASSTTSGRETQYF
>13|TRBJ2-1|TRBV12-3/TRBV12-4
CASSLWGVNEQFF
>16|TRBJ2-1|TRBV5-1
CASSWGLAGHYNEQFF
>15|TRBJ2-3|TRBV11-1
CASSLDGTSRDTQYF
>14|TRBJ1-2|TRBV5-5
CASSLGGYNYGYTF
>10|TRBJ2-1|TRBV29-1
CSAFSGRQFF
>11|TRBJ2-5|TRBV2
CASSEMRTQYF
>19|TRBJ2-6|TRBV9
CASSVGLGTGFTGANVLTF
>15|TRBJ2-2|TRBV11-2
CASSPWTGLTGELFF
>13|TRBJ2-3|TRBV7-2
CASSEGGPDTQYF
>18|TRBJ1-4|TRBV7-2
CASSLSSLLAGGDEKLFF
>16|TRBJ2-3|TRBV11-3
CASSPGDSFSTDTQYF
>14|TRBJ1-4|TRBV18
CASSPGATNEKLFF
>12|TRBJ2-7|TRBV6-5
CASRDSIYEQYF
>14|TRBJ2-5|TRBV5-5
CASSRTGREETQYF
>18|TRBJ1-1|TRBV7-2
CASSLRMGTGALNTEAFF
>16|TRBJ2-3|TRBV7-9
CASTLELSGGTDTQYF
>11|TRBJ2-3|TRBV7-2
CASNGGYTQYF
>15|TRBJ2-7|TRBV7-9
CASSLISGGSYEQYF
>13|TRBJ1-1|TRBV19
CASSITLNTEAFF
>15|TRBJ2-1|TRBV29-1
CSVSGTSGLGHEQFF
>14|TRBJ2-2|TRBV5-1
CASSQTGATGELFF
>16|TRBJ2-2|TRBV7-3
CASSSRLAGSTGELFF
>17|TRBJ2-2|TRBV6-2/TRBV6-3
CASSYGPLAGVDGELFF
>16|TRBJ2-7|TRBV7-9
CASGTLTSGISYEQYF
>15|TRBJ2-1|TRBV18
CASSPFRTGEGEQFF
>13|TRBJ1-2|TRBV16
CASSRTRDYGYTF
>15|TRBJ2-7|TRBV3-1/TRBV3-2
CASSQDAARSYEQYF
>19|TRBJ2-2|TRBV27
CASSLGARGSLANTGELFF
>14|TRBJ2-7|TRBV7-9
CASSLAGVNYEQYF
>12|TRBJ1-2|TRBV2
CASRRQGRGYTF